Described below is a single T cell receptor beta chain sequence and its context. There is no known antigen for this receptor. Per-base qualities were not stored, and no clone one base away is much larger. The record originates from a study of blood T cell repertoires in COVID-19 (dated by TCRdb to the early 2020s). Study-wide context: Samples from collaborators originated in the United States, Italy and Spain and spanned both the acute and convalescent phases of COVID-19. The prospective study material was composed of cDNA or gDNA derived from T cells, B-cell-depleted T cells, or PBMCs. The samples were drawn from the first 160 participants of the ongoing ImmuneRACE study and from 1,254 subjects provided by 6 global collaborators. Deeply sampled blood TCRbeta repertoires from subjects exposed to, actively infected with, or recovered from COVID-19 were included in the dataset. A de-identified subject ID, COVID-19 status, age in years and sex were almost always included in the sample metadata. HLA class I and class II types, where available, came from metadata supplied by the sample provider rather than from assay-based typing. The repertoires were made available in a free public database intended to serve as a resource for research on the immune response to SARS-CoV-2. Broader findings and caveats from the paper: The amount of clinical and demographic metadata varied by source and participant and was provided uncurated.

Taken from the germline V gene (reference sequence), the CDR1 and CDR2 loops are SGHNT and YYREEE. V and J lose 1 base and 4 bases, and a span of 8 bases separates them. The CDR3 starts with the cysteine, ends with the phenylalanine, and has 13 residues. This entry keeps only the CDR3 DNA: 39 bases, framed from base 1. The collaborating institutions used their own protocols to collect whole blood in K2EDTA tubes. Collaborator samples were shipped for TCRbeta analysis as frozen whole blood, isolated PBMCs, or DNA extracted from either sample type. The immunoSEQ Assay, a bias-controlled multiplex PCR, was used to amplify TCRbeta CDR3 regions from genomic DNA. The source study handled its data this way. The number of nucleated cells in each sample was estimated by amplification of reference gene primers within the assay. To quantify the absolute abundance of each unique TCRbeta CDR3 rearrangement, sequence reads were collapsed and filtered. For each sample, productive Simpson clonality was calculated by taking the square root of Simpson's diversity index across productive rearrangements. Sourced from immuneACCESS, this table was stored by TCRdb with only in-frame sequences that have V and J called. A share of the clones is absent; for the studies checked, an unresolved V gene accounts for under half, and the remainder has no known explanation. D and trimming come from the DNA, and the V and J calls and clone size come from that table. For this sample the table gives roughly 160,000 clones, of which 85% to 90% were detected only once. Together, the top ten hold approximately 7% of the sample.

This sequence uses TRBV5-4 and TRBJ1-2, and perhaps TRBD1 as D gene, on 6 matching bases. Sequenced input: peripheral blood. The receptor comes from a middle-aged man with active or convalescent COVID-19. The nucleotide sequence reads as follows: TGTGCCAGCAGCTTGTACAGGGCCTATGGCTACACCTTC. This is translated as CASSLYRAYGYTF.